The 14 T cell receptor beta chains below were found in one sample sequenced in a study of cytomegalovirus exposure and HLA in healthy donors. A multiplex PCR was run with 60 Vbeta primers and 13 Jbeta primers. Produced via immunoSEQ multiplex PCR; TCRdb's table is partial and in-frame only. The table has 100,000 to 120,000 clones, approximately 79% seen once. The sample taken for sequencing was PBMCs. The source is a man aged 30 to 45 in good health and CMV-seropositive.

This clone came up once. The chain couples TRBV9 to TRBJ1-6; the D gene is possibly TRBD1 (5 bases). CDR1 is SGDLS and CDR2 is YYNGEE in the germline V gene. The CDR3 contains 14 residues. V was cut by 0 bases and J by 10 bases, with 11 bases left in between. The CDR3 nucleotides are TGTGCCAGCAGCGTAGAAGGGGAAGGATCACCCCTCCACTTT. This codes for CASSVEGEGSPLHF.

V and J are TRBV5-1 and TRBJ2-2, with D possibly TRBD1 on 5 matching bases. V dropped 0 bases and J dropped 0 bases, with 6 bases sitting between them. This CDR3 contains 15 residues. Germline CDR1 SGHRS, CDR2 YFSETQ. The CDR3 region is CASSLGGTNTGELFF. Written as DNA, the CDR3 is TGCGCCAGCAGCTTGGGGGGCACGAACACCGGGGAGCTGTTTTTT.

The gene calls are TRBV18 and TRBJ1-1; D uncertain. This CDR3 comprises 11 residues. V was clipped by 2 bases and J by 10 bases, with 8 bases between them. Germline V gene lookup returns CDR1 KGHSH and CDR2 LQKENI. The CDR3 DNA follows: TGTGCCAGCTCACCAGGGGAGGGAGCTTTCTTT. This sequence encodes CASSPGEGAFF.

The rearrangement uses TRBV6-4 and TRBJ2-7; 7 bases are shared with TRBD1. The CDR3 runs 13 residues. Germline assignment: CDR1 MRHNA and CDR2 SNTAGT. The V segment lost 7 bases and the J segment 1 base; nucleotides outside the gene matches: 4. CDR3 protein: CASMGQISYEQYF. The CDR3 coding sequence is TGTGCCAGCATGGGACAGATTTCCTACGAGCAGTACTTC.

This clone was counted only a few times. The V and J genes are TRBV6-1 and TRBJ1-6; 7 positions match TRBD1. After removal of 6 bases from V and 8 bases from J, the junction contained 10 bases not matched to a gene. CDR3 length: 15 amino acids. The V gene's germline CDR1 is MNHNS and CDR2 SASEGT. This CDR3 is CASSPGGSFYSPLHF. The CDR3 DNA sequence: TGTGCCAGCAGCCCAGGGGGTTCTTTTTATTCACCCCTCCACTTT.

This clone was counted a few times. The gene calls are TRBV5-6 and TRBJ1-1; 11 bases line up with TRBD1. CDR3 size: 18 residues. The germline V gene encodes CDR1 SGHDT and CDR2 YYEEEE. V was clipped by 3 bases and J by 4 bases; unmatched bases: 14. CDR3: CASSSYSGQGEIPTEAFF. In DNA form, the CDR3 reads TGTGCCAGCAGCTCTTACTCGGGACAGGGGGAGATTCCCACTGAAGCTTTCTTT.

The rearrangement joins TRBV4-3 to TRBJ2-2; a weak D match, TRBD1 (5 bases). The CDR3 totals 17 residues. The germline V gene encodes CDR1 LGHNA and CDR2 YSLEER. The V end lost 4 bases, the J end lost 0 bases, and 15 bases lay between the germline ends. The CDR3 DNA sequence: TGCGCCAGCAGCCGACACGCGTCAGGGACGAACACCGGGGAGCTGTTTTTT. As protein: CASSRHASGTNTGELFF.

The chain employs TRBV4-2 and TRBJ1-2; 9 bases match TRBD1. The CDR3 has 18 amino acids. Per the germline V gene, CDR1 is LGHNA and CDR2 is YNFKEQ. After removal of 8 bases from V and 2 bases from J, the junction contained 18 bases not matched to a gene. CDR3 sequence reads: CASSPRATTGGRNYGYTF. As DNA, the CDR3 is TGTGCCAGCTCTCCTAGGGCAACCACAGGGGGCAGGAACTATGGCTACACCTTC.

The chain employs TRBV2 and TRBJ1-2; 9 nucleotides line up with TRBD1. There are 17 residues in the CDR3. V lost 5 bases to trimming and J lost 5 bases; unmatched junction nucleotides: 15. Germline V gene data show CDR1 as SNHLY and CDR2 as FYNNEI. For the CDR3, the DNA is TGTGCCAGCAGTACCATTTTTGACAGGGGGGTTGAGTATGGCTACACCTTC. This sequence encodes CASSTIFDRGVEYGYTF. The complete variable domain, with remaining parts taken from reference TRBV2 and TRBJ1-2, reads EPEVTQTPSHQVTQMGQEVILRCVPISNHLYFYWYRQILGQKVEFLVSFYNNEISEKSEIFDDQFSVERPDGSNFTLKIRSTKLEDSAMYFCASSTIFDRGVEYGYTFGSGTRLTVV.

This clone is a singleton in its sample. The rearrangement links TRBV7-2 to TRBJ2-2; 9 bases are shared with TRBD1. V gave up 5 bases and J gave up 3 bases; unmatched junction bases: 4. This CDR3 is built from 15 residues. From germline, CDR1 is SGHTA and CDR2 FQGNSA. CDR3 DNA sequence: TGTGCCAGCAGCACCAGACAGGGGGACACCGGGGAGCTGTTTTTT. It yields the protein CASSTRQGDTGELFF. The variable domain in full, completed from reference TRBV7-2 and TRBJ2-2, reads GAGVSQSPSNKVTEKGKDVELRCDPISGHTALYWYRQSLGQGLEFLIYFQGNSAPDKSGLPSDRFSAERTGGSVSTLTIQRTQQEDSAVYLCASSTRQGDTGELFFGEGSRLTVL.

V is TRBV27 and J is TRBJ2-7; 10 positions agree with TRBD2. Per the germline V gene, CDR1 is MNHEY and CDR2 is SMNVEV (reference sequence). V was pared by 4 bases and J by 4 bases, with 4 bases of the junction left unmatched. This CDR3 contains 14 residues. The CDR3 DNA reads TGTGCCAGCAGTTCCCTAGCGGGGGATTACGAGCAGTACTTC. Residues: CASSSLAGDYEQYF.

This chain uses TRBV18 with TRBJ1-2, with no clear D. Germline-derived CDR1 and CDR2 are KGHSH and LQKENI. The CDR3 sequence is 15 residues long. V gave up 3 bases and J gave up 0 bases, with 11 bases separating them. The CDR3 DNA reads as TGTGCCAGCTCACCTCCATCCGTAGCTAACTATGGCTACACCTTC. Residues: CASSPPSVANYGYTF. Using reference TRBV18 and TRBJ1-2 for the parts outside the CDR3, the full variable domain is NAGVMQNPRHLVRRRGQEARLRCSPMKGHSHVYWYRQLPEEGLKFMVYLQKENIIDESGMPKERFSAEFPKEGPSILRIQQVVRGDSAAYFCASSPPSVANYGYTFGSGTRLTVV.

This clone was counted between two and nine times. CDR3 sequence (DNA): TGTGCCAGCAGCTTCCAGGGGAACACCGGGGAGCTGTTTTTT. Translating it yields CASSFQGNTGELFF. This chain connects TRBV5-4 to TRBJ2-2; possible D gene TRBD1, 5 bases. Germline CDR1 reads SGHNT; CDR2 reads YYREEE (reference sequence). The CDR3 totals 14 residues. V lost 2 bases and J lost 1, with 6 bases in between.

This chain joins TRBV2 and TRBJ2-7; tentatively, D is TRBD2 (5 bases). The CDR3 has 12 residues. CDR1 and CDR2 (germline): SNHLY, FYNNEI. Trimming pared 3 bases from V and 7 bases from J, leaving 10 bases between. DNA of the CDR3: TGTGCCAGCAGTGATGCGACGGGGGAGCAGTACTTC. Its protein is CASSDATGEQYF.